One sample yielded the 9 T cell receptor beta chains listed below, sequenced in a study of cytomegalovirus exposure and HLA in healthy donors. Primers included in the PCR were 60 Vbeta and 13 Jbeta primers. Assay: immunoSEQ multiplex PCR; the TCRdb copy retains only in-frame clones and omits some. The sample carries approximately 95,000 clones, 65% to 90% recorded once. Sample: PBMCs. These receptors originate from a woman in her seventies in good health and CMV-seropositive.

This chain joins TRBV10-1 and TRBJ2-2; a weak D match, TRBD1 (6 bases). The V end lost 7 bases, the J end lost 1 base, and 22 bases lay between the germline ends. CDR1 is WNHNN and CDR2 is SYGVQD in the germline V gene (reference sequence). This CDR3 has 18 amino acids. The CDR3 here is CASKPQGTWQGNTGELFF. The CDR3 nucleotides read TGCGCCAGCAAGCCCCAGGGGACGTGGCAGGGGAACACCGGGGAGCTGTTTTTT.

This clone occurred a few times. V gene TRBV28 combines with J gene TRBJ2-5; maybe TRBD2 (5 bases). TRBJ2-7 explains the end of the DNA better; the J call may be wrong. CDR1 MDHEN and CDR2 SYDVKM come from the germline V gene. The CDR3 is 15 amino acids. The CDR3 spells CASGSYGVEDYEQYF. CDR3 coding DNA: TGTGCCAGCGGATCGTACGGGGTTGAGGACTACGAGCAGTACTTC.

The chain combines TRBV19 with TRBJ1-4; 7 positions match TRBD1. J lost 4 bases, V lost 5 bases, and 10 bases had no gene match. The germline V gene encodes CDR1 LNHDA and CDR2 SQIVND (reference sequence). This CDR3 has 16 residues. The CDR3 bases are TGTGCCAGTAGTCGACAGGGCCGAAATTATAATGAAAAACTGTTTTTT. Its translation: CASSRQGRNYNEKLFF.

This chain connects TRBV21-1 to TRBJ2-1; TRBD1 was called by the table and not checked on the DNA. TRBV21-1 is classified as a pseudogene. This CDR3 comprises 16 residues. The CDR3: CASSKLIGQAYNEQFF. CDR3 sequence (DNA): TGTGCCAGCAGCAAGTTGATCGGACAGGCCTACAATGAGCAGTTCTTC.

Notes on this clone: Different DNA sequences within this sample yield the same CDR3. The V gene is TRBV7-9, the J gene TRBJ2-5, with 8 positions matching TRBD1. V shed 1 base, J shed 1 base, and the junction held 8 bases outside the gene matches. This CDR3 comprises 17 residues. Germline V gives CDR1 SEHNR, CDR2 FQNEAQ (reference sequence). In nucleotides, the CDR3 is TGTGCCAGCAGCTTAGTTGGACAGGGAAGGCTCCAAGAGACCCAGTACTTC. Protein: CASSLVGQGRLQETQYF.

This chain uses TRBV2 with TRBJ2-5; D ambiguous. The germline CDR1 and CDR2 sequences are SNHLY and FYNNEI. Trimming pared 3 bases from V and 4 bases from J, leaving 15 bases between. This CDR3 spans 15 amino acids. In nucleotides, the CDR3 is TGTGCCAGCAGTGATTCAGCTTCGGCAGGAGAGACCCAGTACTTC. Translating gives CASSDSASAGETQYF.

The V call is TRBV5-1, the J call TRBJ2-5, with D tentatively TRBD2 (6 bases). V shed 0 bases and J shed 5 bases, with 14 bases lying between them. This CDR3 has 15 residues. Germline-derived CDR1 and CDR2 are SGHRS and YFSETQ. The CDR3 nucleotides read TGCGCCAGCAGCTTGGTGCCGGGAGTCCAGGAGACCCAGTACTTC. Encoded protein: CASSLVPGVQETQYF.

The rearrangement uses TRBV6-4 and TRBJ2-1; tentative D call: TRBD2 (6 bases). The CDR3 has 14 amino acids. Trimming removed 6 bases from V and 5 bases from J, with 14 bases in between. Per germline, CDR1 MRHNA and CDR2 SNTAGT. Here the CDR3 DNA reads TGTGCCAGCAGACGTAGCGGAACGGACAATGAGCAGTTCTTC. Protein sequence: CASRRSGTDNEQFF.

This chain uses TRBV29-1 with TRBJ1-2, with D uncertain. CDR1 SQVTM and CDR2 ANQGSEA come from the germline V gene. This CDR3 has 11 residues. V was clipped by 7 bases and J by 3 bases, with 9 bases between them. CDR3 sequence reads: CSARFHYGYTF. The CDR3 region has the DNA TGCAGCGCCCGGTTTCACTATGGCTACACCTTC.